This TCR beta chain was retrieved from a study of identical twins. V shed 5 bases and J 3 bases; nucleotides not matched to a gene: 3. The CDR3 has 15 amino acids. Germline V gene data show CDR1 as MNHNS and CDR2 as SASEGT. MiXCR was run by TCRdb on the 5' RACE reads, yielding one entry per CDR3 protein. The sample carries roughly 720,000 distinct CDR3 sequences, 18% recorded once. This clonotype was counted a few times. These same records also appear under a second study, on T cells expressing NK-cell markers.

The sample comprised PBMCs. The source of this sequence is a woman aged 18-29 years in good health. The genes are TRBV6-1 and TRBJ2-3, with 12 bases matching TRBD2. This CDR3 is CASSHLAGGTDTQYF. In DNA, the CDR3 is TGTGCCAGCAGTCATCTAGCGGGGGGGACAGATACGCAGTATTTT.